One T cell receptor (beta chain) is described in this entry. Germline V gene data show CDR1 as KGHSH and CDR2 as LQKENI. There are 15 residues in the CDR3. The germline V and J ends were trimmed by 0 bases and 2 bases, with 10 bases remaining between them. Produced via immunoSEQ multiplex PCR; TCRdb's table is partial and in-frame only. The repertoire holds about 480,000 clones, with over 75% as singletons. The record originates from a study of blood T cell repertoires in COVID-19. Sequenced input: PBMCs or T cells enriched from blood (not recorded which). The TCR sequence derives from a woman between 40 and 55 years old who had recovered from COVID-19. The V call is TRBV18, the J call TRBJ1-1, with TRBD1 as a possible D gene (5 bases). For the CDR3, the DNA is TGTGCCAGCTCACCACCGGGGGGAGTCAACACTGAAGCTTTCTTT. Protein: CASSPPGGVNTEAFF.